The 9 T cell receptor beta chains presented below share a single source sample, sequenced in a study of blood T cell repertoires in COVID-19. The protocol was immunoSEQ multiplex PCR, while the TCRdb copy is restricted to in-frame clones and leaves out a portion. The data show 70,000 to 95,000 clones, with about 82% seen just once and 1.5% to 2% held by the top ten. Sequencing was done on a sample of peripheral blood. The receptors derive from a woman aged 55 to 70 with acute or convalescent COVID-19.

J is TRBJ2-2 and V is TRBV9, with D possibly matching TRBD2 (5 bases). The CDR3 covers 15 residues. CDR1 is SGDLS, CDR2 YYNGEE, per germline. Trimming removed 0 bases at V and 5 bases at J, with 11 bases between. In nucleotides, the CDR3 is TGTGCCAGCAGCGTAGCTACGGGGTGGACCGGGGAGCTGTTTTTT. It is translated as CASSVATGWTGELFF. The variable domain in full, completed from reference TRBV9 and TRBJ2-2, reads DSGVTQTPKHLITATGQRVTLRCSPRSGDLSVYWYQQSLDQGLQFLIQYYNGEERAKGNILERFSAQQFPDLHSELNLSSLELGDSALYFCASSVATGWTGELFFGEGSRLTVL.

The DNA of the CDR3 is TGTGCCAGCAGCCTTTCCGGGACAGCCTACGGGAATGAAAAACTGTTTTTT. This encodes CASSLSGTAYGNEKLFF. The chain uses TRBV11-2 and TRBJ1-4; 7 positions match TRBD1. Germline CDR1 is SGHAT and CDR2 is FQNNGV. V lost 5 bases and J lost 5; bases outside the gene matches: 14. CDR3 length: 17 amino acids.

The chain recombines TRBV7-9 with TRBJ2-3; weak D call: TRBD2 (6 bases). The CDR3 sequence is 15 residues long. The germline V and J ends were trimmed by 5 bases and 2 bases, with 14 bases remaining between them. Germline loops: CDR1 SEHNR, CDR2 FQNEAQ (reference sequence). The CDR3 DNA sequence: TGTGCCAGCAGCCCAGGACTATCCTCCACAGATACGCAGTATTTT. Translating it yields CASSPGLSSTDTQYF.

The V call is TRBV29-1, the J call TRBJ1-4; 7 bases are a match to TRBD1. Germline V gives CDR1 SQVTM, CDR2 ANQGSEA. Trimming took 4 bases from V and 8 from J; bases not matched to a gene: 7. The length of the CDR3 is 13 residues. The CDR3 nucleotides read TGCAGCGTTGCACAGGGGTTTGGGGAAAAACTGTTTTTT. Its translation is CSVAQGFGEKLFF. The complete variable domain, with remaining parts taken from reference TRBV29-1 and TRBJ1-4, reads SAVISQKPSRDICQRGTSLTIQCQVDSQVTMMFWYRQQPGQSLTLIATANQGSEATYESGFVIDKFPISRPNLTFSTLTVSNMSPEDSSIYLCSVAQGFGEKLFFGSGTQLSVL.

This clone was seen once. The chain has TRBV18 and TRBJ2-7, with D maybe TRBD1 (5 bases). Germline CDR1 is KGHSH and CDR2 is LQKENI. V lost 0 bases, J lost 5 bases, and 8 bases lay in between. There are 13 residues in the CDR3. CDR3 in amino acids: CASSPPWGDEQYF. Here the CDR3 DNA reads TGTGCCAGCTCACCACCGTGGGGCGACGAGCAGTACTTC.

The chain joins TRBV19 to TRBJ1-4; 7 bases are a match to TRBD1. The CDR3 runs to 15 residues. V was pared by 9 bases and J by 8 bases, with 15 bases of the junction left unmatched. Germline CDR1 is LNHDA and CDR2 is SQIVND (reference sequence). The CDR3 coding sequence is TGTGCCAGCCGGGAATGGACAGGCGGTAAGGAAAAACTGTTTTTT. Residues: CASREWTGGKEKLFF.

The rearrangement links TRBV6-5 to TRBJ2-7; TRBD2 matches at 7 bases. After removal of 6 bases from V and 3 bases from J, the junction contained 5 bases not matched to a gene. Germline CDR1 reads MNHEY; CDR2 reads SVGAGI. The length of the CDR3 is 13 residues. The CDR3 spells CASRPGLNYEQYF. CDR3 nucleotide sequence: TGTGCCAGCAGACCGGGACTAAACTACGAGCAGTACTTC.

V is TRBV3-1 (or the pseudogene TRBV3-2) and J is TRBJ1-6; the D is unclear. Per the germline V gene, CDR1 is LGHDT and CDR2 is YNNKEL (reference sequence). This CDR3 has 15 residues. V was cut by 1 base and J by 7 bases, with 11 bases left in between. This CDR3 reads CASSQGWRSNSPLHF. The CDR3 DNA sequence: TGTGCCAGCAGCCAAGGGTGGAGATCGAATTCACCCCTCCACTTT.

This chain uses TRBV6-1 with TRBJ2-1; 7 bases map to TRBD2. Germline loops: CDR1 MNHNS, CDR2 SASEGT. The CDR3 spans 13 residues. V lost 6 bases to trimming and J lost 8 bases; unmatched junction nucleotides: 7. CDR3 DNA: TGTGCCAGCAGGGGAGGGGCCCCCCATGAGCAGTTCTTC. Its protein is CASRGGAPHEQFF.